This T cell receptor (beta chain) originates from a study of chemoradiotherapy in HPV16-positive cancers. Overall study context: Candidate HPV-specific T-cell clones and common TCR motifs came from functional assays in two HPV16-positive patients. Study-wide results and caveats: During treatment, candidate HPV-specific clones and E7-related motifs expanded in tumor. Functional assays defining HPV-specific T cells used only a couple of HPV16-positive patients.

As for this clone: The target antigen is unknown.

TCRdb keeps only in-frame clones here, not all; method: immunoSEQ multiplex PCR. This sample carries about 39,000 clones, more than 65% of them seen once, and the ten largest clones take under 5.5%. Repertoires were sampled repeatedly during chemoradiotherapy. V lost 5 bases to trimming and J lost 0 bases, with 13 bases between them. Germline CDR1 SGHTA, CDR2 FQGTGA. The CDR3 consists of 16 residues. Sequencing used blood, obtained from a patient who underwent chemoradiotherapy. The chain couples TRBV7-3 to TRBJ2-2, with D possibly matching TRBD1 (5 bases). The sequence came from a human donor with HPV-associated anogenital cancer. The CDR3 nucleotides are TGTGCCAGCAGCCCACAGGCGACAGCGAACACCGGGGAGCTGTTTTTT. As protein: CASSPQATANTGELFF.